The 30 T cell receptor beta chains below all came from one sample that was sequenced in a study of blood T cells in healthy people across ages. The authors ran a second PCR of 7 to 11 cycles using a sample-barcoded 5' primer and a J-beta primer mix. TCRdb reprocessed the 5' RACE reads via MiXCR and lists one record per CDR3 protein. The sample holds approximately 800,000 distinct CDR3 sequences, approximately 53% seen once. Specimen: blood. All receptors come from a man aged 40-49 years in good health.

This clonotype was seen more than once but under ten times. CDR3 DNA sequence: TGTGCCAGCAGTGGGCGGGACACTAGCACAGATACGCAGTATTTT. Translation gives CASSGRDTSTDTQYF. This chain joins TRBV27 and TRBJ2-3; TRBD1 or TRBD2 may be the D gene (6 bases each). Trimming removed 5 bases at V and 0 bases at J, with 12 bases between. This CDR3 has 15 amino acids. CDR1 is MNHEY and CDR2 is SMNVEV in the germline V gene (reference sequence).

J is TRBJ2-1 and V is TRBV20-1; tentatively, D is TRBD1 (8 bases). V was pared by 1 base and J by 4 bases, with 14 bases between. There are 15 residues in the CDR3. Germline V gives CDR1 DFQATT, CDR2 SNEGSKA (reference sequence). CDR3 residues: CSARGAGQAYNEQFF. CDR3 nucleotide sequence: TGCAGTGCTAGAGGAGCGGGACAGGCATACAATGAGCAGTTCTTC.

This chain connects TRBV7-2 to TRBJ1-6; unclear D gene. CDR3 length: 15 residues. The V gene's germline CDR1 is SGHTA and CDR2 FQGNSA. V gave up 4 bases and J gave up 10 bases, with 17 bases separating them. The CDR3, as DNA: TGTGCCAGCAGCTCAGTACTTTCCCCGGGGTCACCCCTCCACTTT. Amino acid sequence: CASSSVLSPGSPLHF.

J is TRBJ2-5 and V is TRBV6-5; TRBD1 matches 7 bases. The CDR3 is 16 amino acids. The J segment lost 1 base and the V segment lost 2 bases, leaving 7 bases of the junction unmatched. The V gene's germline CDR1 is MNHEY and CDR2 SVGAGI. The CDR3 nucleotides read TGTGCCAGCAGTTACGGGACCGGGACAGTCCAAGAGACCCAGTACTTC. This codes for CASSYGTGTVQETQYF.

This clonotype appeared a few times. This chain uses TRBV7-2 with TRBJ2-7, with 7 bases lining up with TRBD1. V gave up 3 bases and J gave up 2 bases; unmatched junction bases: 7. Germline values: CDR1 SGHTA, CDR2 FQGNSA. The CDR3 contains 15 residues. The CDR3 DNA reads TGTGCCAGCAGCTTTGGGACAGTACCTACCTACGAGCAGTACTTC. Amino acids: CASSFGTVPTYEQYF.

The V call is TRBV28, the J call TRBJ2-7, with D perhaps assigned TRBD1 or TRBD2 (5 bases each). The V end lost 2 bases, the J end lost 0 bases, and 20 bases lay between the germline ends. Germline CDR1 and CDR2: MDHEN and SYDVKM. The length of the CDR3 is 18 residues. CDR3 nucleotide sequence: TGTGCCAGCAGTTTACGAGGGACGGCGAATAGCCTCTCCTACGAGCAGTACTTC. It translates to CASSLRGTANSLSYEQYF. Combining the CDR3 with reference TRBV28 and TRBJ2-7 gives the whole variable domain DVKVTQSSRYLVKRTGEKVFLECVQDMDHENMFWYRQDPGLGLRLIYFSYDVKMKEKGDIPEGYSVSREKKERFSLILESASTNQTSMYLCASSLRGTANSLSYEQYFGPGTRLTVT.

The rearrangement links TRBV20-1 to TRBJ2-1; TRBD2 matches 13 bases. This CDR3 has 14 amino acids. Germline V lookup: CDR1 DFQATT, CDR2 SNEGSKA (reference sequence). The junction had 4 bases not matched to a gene; V was cut back by 5 bases and J by 6 bases. CDR3 sequence reads: CSAGGLAGSNEQFF. CDR3 bases: TGCAGTGCTGGGGGACTAGCGGGGTCCAATGAGCAGTTCTTC.

The CDR3 loop reads CASSLELLNKDYEQYF. DNA of the CDR3: TGTGCCAGCAGCTTAGAGTTACTGAACAAAGACTACGAGCAGTACTTC. The chain recombines TRBV7-9 with TRBJ2-7, with D hard to call. CDR3 size: 16 residues. CDR1 SEHNR and CDR2 FQNEAQ come from the germline V gene (reference sequence). V was pared by 1 base and J by 3 bases, with 16 bases between.

This clonotype has only a few counts. This rearrangement joins TRBV27 to TRBJ2-1, with D uncertain. Germline loops: CDR1 MNHEY, CDR2 SMNVEV (reference sequence). V lost 2 bases and J lost 7, with 12 bases in between. The CDR3 is 14 residues long. The CDR3 reads CASSLIGRNNEQFF. The CDR3 region has the DNA TGTGCCAGCAGTTTAATTGGACGGAATAATGAGCAGTTCTTC.

The chain recombines TRBV28 with TRBJ2-5, with 7 bases aligning to TRBD1. The CDR3 consists of 16 residues. Trimming took 8 bases from V and 0 from J; bases not matched to a gene: 12. Germline V CDR1 and CDR2: MDHEN, SYDVKM. The CDR3 sequence: CASGRLGQSYQETQYF. The CDR3 nucleotides are TGTGCCAGCGGTAGACTGGGACAGTCGTACCAAGAGACCCAGTACTTC.

The chain has TRBV20-1 and TRBJ2-4, with 13 nucleotides matching TRBD2. The end of the DNA fits TRBJ2-5 better, so the J call may be wrong. This CDR3 has 16 residues. Germline-derived CDR1 and CDR2 are DFQATT and SNEGSKA (reference sequence). CDR3 amino acids: CSAIGTSGVVRETQYF. Here the CDR3 DNA reads TGCAGTGCTATTGGGACTAGCGGGGTGGTTAGAGAGACCCAGTACTTC.

The gene calls are TRBV6-6 and TRBJ2-7, with 9 bases identical to TRBD1. V lost 5 bases, J lost 3 bases, and 5 bases stayed unmatched. CDR1 and CDR2 (germline): MNHNY, SVGAGI (reference sequence). The CDR3 sequence is 14 residues long. The CDR3 region has the DNA TGTGCCAGCAGTCACAGGGGGCTTAACTACGAGCAGTACTTC. Translating gives CASSHRGLNYEQYF.

The chain links TRBV29-1 to TRBJ2-2; D may be TRBD1 (6 bases). Germline assignment: CDR1 SQVTM and CDR2 ANQGSEA. This CDR3 spans 17 amino acids. The V end was cut by 6 bases, the J end by 1 base, with 21 bases between. The CDR3 spells CSVGQVRTVWNTGELFF. The CDR3 region has the DNA TGCAGCGTCGGGCAAGTACGGACAGTTTGGAACACCGGGGAGCTGTTTTTT.

The V call is TRBV28, the J call TRBJ2-1; 7 nucleotides agree with TRBD1. Germline V gives CDR1 MDHEN, CDR2 SYDVKM. The CDR3 runs 16 residues. The trim removed 4 bases at V and 7 bases at J, leaving 13 bases unmatched. CDR3 DNA sequence: TGTGCCAGCAGTTCCACCGACAGGGACGTGAGAAATGAGCAGTTCTTC. Translation: CASSSTDRDVRNEQFF.

Turning to this clonotype: A read error may account for a junction end that differs from germline. The V and J genes are TRBV12-3 or TRBV12-4 and TRBJ2-5, with D tentatively TRBD2 (6 bases). The CDR3 runs 14 residues. Here the CDR3 DNA reads TGTGCCGGCAGGCTCGGGGCTAGCGCACGTGAGCAGTACTTC. Its translation is CAGRLGASAREQYF.

The chain uses TRBV30 and TRBJ2-1; D possibly matches TRBD1 or TRBD2 (5 bases each). The germline V and J ends were trimmed by 5 bases and 5 bases, with 10 bases remaining between them. This CDR3 has 12 residues. The germline V gene has CDR1 GTSNPN and CDR2 SVGIG (reference sequence). CDR3 sequence: CAWGGSHNEQFF. Written as DNA, the CDR3 is TGTGCCTGGGGGGGATCCCACAATGAGCAGTTCTTC.

J is TRBJ2-2 and V is TRBV29-1, with TRBD2 as a possible D gene (5 bases). The CDR3 runs 11 residues. Germline CDR1 and CDR2: SQVTM and ANQGSEA. The V end was cut by 7 bases, the J end by 9 bases, with 12 bases between. CDR3 in DNA: TGCAGCGGCCTACTAGTCCGGGAGCTGTTTTTT. It specifies CSGLLVRELFF.

The chain has TRBV7-9 and TRBJ2-5; 10 bases agree with TRBD1. The CDR3 spans 19 residues. CDR1 and CDR2 from the germline V gene are SEHNR and FQNEAQ (reference sequence). V trimming: 8 bases; J trimming: 5 bases; junction bases outside the gene matches: 23. CDR3 in DNA: TGTGCCAGCGGCGAAATCTACGACAGGGGGCGAGGGATTTTGGAGACCCAGTACTTC. This translates into CASGEIYDRGRGILETQYF.

The rearrangement joins TRBV7-2 to TRBJ1-2; D unresolved. Germline loops: CDR1 SGHTA, CDR2 FQGNSA. The CDR3 has 13 residues. V lost 2 bases to trimming and J lost 4 bases, with 8 bases between them. For the CDR3, the DNA is TGTGCCAGCAGCTTACGGCGGGTCTATGGCTACACCTTC. It specifies CASSLRRVYGYTF.

This clonotype showed up just a few times. The chain uses TRBV11-1 and TRBJ2-7; 12 positions match TRBD2. This CDR3 spans 20 amino acids. Germline values: CDR1 SGHAT, CDR2 FQDESV (reference sequence). After removal of 5 bases from V and 2 bases from J, the junction contained 19 bases not matched to a gene. CDR3 coding DNA: TGTGCCAGCAGCCTTACCTTCGGACTAGCGGGGAAAAGGACCACCTACGAGCAGTACTTC. Protein product: CASSLTFGLAGKRTTYEQYF.

The CDR3 DNA reads TGTGCCAGCAGTCCCCGTCCGGGACAGCAGTTCTTC. Protein product: CASSPRPGQQFF. The chain recombines TRBV12-3 or TRBV12-4 with TRBJ2-1; perhaps D is TRBD1 or TRBD2 (5 bases each). This CDR3 comprises 12 residues. V shed 5 bases and J shed 11 bases, with 13 bases lying between them.

This chain joins TRBV5-1 and TRBJ2-3; D is tentatively TRBD1 or TRBD2 (5 bases each). This CDR3 spans 14 amino acids. V lost 5 bases to trimming and J lost 0 bases, with 10 bases between them. Germline assignment: CDR1 SGHRS and CDR2 YFSETQ. The DNA of the CDR3 is TGCGCCAGCAGAACCGGGGCTAGCACAGATACGCAGTATTTT. This sequence encodes CASRTGASTDTQYF.

The chain carries TRBV27 and TRBJ1-4; 11 bases fit TRBD2. The end of the DNA is better explained by TRBJ2-2, so the J call may be wrong. Germline assignment: CDR1 MNHEY and CDR2 SMNVEV (reference sequence). CDR3 length equals 19 residues. The CDR3 loop reads CATKTSGLAGSANTGELFF. CDR3 bases: TGTGCCACCAAGACGAGTGGACTAGCGGGTTCCGCGAACACCGGGGAGCTGTTTTTT.

CDR3 sequence reads: CSAFRERGGELFF. The CDR3 DNA is TGCAGTGCCTTTCGAGAACGAGGCGGGGAGCTGTTTTTT. The V gene is TRBV20-1, the J gene TRBJ2-2; D remains unclear. The CDR3 consists of 13 residues. V was shortened by 6 bases and J by 7 bases, with 15 bases between the two germline ends. Germline V gene data show CDR1 as DFQATT and CDR2 as SNEGSKA (reference sequence).

This clonotype was observed a few times. The chain has TRBV28 and TRBJ2-7; D ambiguous. Trimming pared 1 base from V and 2 bases from J, leaving 6 bases between. The CDR3 loop spans 13 amino acids. The V gene's germline CDR1 is MDHEN and CDR2 SYDVKM. The CDR3 spells CASSLLYPYEQYF. CDR3 sequence (DNA): TGTGCCAGCAGTTTATTATACCCCTACGAGCAGTACTTC.

Details on this clonotype: Its ends do not fully match the called genes, so a read error is possible. The chain employs TRBV3-1 and TRBJ2-1; D is undetermined. This CDR3 spans 12 amino acids. Germline V CDR1 and CDR2: LGHDT, YNNKEL (reference sequence). For the CDR3, the DNA is TGTGCCAGCAGCCAACGATACAATGGGCAGTTCTTC. This codes for CASSQRYNGQFF.

The chain carries TRBV13 and TRBJ2-7; unclear D gene. Judging by the DNA end, TRBJ2-5 fits better; the J call may be wrong. The germline V gene has CDR1 PRHDT and CDR2 FYEKMQ (reference sequence). The CDR3 totals 13 residues. In DNA, the CDR3 is TGTGCCAGCAGCCTAGAGGTCTCAGAGACCCAGTACTTC. This codes for CASSLEVSETQYF.

This clonotype was detected a few times. This chain connects TRBV4-1 to TRBJ2-1, with D tentatively TRBD1 (6 bases). Germline V CDR1 and CDR2: MGHRA, YSYEKL. The CDR3 has 17 residues. The V end lost 2 bases, the J end lost 0 bases, and 14 bases lay between the germline ends. CDR3 sequence: CASSQNPGDLSYNEQFF. CDR3 nucleotides: TGCGCCAGCAGCCAAAATCCAGGGGATCTCTCCTACAATGAGCAGTTCTTC.

The rearrangement uses TRBV12-3 or TRBV12-4 and TRBJ2-1, with 7 nucleotides matching TRBD2. The CDR3 length is 15 residues. With 5 bases clipped from V and 2 bases from J, the junction kept 6 bases outside the gene matches. CDR3 sequence reads: CASSPRGETYNEQFF. The CDR3 DNA is TGTGCCAGCAGTCCCCGGGGGGAAACCTACAATGAGCAGTTCTTC.

Concerning this clonotype: One end of the junction does not line up with germline, which may come from a read error. This chain uses TRBV10-3 with TRBJ2-7; 13 nucleotides agree with TRBD2. Matching the DNA end better, TRBJ2-5 makes the J call doubtful. Germline-derived CDR1 and CDR2 are ENHRY and SYGVKD. The CDR3 totals 17 residues. CDR3 nucleotides: TGTGCCGTCAGTGAGCAGGGGACTAGCGGGACCGCGGGGACCCAGTACTTC. It yields the protein CAVSEQGTSGTAGTQYF.